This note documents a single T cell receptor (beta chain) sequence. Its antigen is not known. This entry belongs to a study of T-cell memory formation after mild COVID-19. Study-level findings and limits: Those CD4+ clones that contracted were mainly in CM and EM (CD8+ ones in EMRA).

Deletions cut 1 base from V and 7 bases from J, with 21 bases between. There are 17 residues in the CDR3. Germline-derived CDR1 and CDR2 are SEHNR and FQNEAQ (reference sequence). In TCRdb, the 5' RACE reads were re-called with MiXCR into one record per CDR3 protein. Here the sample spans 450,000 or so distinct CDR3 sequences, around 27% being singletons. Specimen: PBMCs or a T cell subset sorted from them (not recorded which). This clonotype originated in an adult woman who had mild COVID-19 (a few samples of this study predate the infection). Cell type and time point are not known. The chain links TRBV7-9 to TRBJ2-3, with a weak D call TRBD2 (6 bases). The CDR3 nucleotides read TGTGCCAGCAGCTTAGTTGGGGCCCGCAGGGACTCAAATACGCAGTATTTT. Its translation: CASSLVGARRDSNTQYF.